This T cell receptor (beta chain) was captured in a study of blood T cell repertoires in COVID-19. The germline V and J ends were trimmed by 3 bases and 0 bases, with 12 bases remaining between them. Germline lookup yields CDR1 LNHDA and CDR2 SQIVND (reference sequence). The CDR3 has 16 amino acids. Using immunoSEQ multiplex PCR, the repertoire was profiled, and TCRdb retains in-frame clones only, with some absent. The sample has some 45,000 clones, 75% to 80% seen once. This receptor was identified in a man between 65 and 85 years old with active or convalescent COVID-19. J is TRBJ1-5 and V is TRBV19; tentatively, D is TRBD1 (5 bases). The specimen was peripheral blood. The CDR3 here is CASSMTDLYSNQPQHF. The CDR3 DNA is TGTGCCAGTAGTATGACAGACCTTTATAGCAATCAGCCCCAGCATTTT.